The 10 T cell receptor beta chains presented below share a single source sample, sequenced in a study of T cells after yellow fever vaccination. From the 5' RACE reads, TCRdb called clonotypes with MiXCR, one entry per CDR3 protein. This sample has about 350,000 distinct CDR3 sequences, with about 9.9% found just once. The sequencing used PBMCs, collected on the day of the first yellow fever vaccination. The receptors stem from a man aged 18 to 30 who received the YFV17D yellow fever vaccine.

The J gene is TRBJ2-5, the V gene TRBV5-5, with D uncertain. The CDR3 spans 13 residues. V lost 2 bases and J lost 5, with 10 bases in between. Germline V gene sequence: CDR1 SGHKS, CDR2 YYEKEE (reference sequence). CDR3 sequence (DNA): TGTGCCAGCAGCTTACAGATTGGCGAGACCCAGTACTTC. Translating it yields CASSLQIGETQYF.

The V call is TRBV2, the J call TRBJ2-2; D gene uncertain. Looked up from germline, CDR1 is SNHLY and CDR2 is FYNNEI. CDR3 size: 13 residues. V gave up 4 bases and J gave up 6 bases, with 9 bases separating them. CDR3 DNA: TGTGCCAGCAGTGCCAACATGGCCGGGGAGCTGTTTTTT. It encodes CASSANMAGELFF.

This clonotype was seen repeatedly, ten times or more. V usage is TRBV9 and J usage is TRBJ1-2; TRBD1 agrees at 8 bases. Germline CDR1 SGDLS, CDR2 YYNGEE. V was pared by 2 bases and J by 2 bases, with 2 bases of the junction left unmatched. The CDR3 is 14 residues long. CDR3 nucleotide sequence: TGTGCCAGCAGCGTTACAGGGGGGAACTATGGCTACACCTTC. It specifies CASSVTGGNYGYTF.

The chain has TRBV30 and TRBJ1-5, with TRBD1 as a possible D gene (6 bases). This CDR3 is 13 amino acids long. V was trimmed by 2 bases and J by 7 bases, leaving 12 bases between them. Germline V gives CDR1 GTSNPN, CDR2 SVGIG (reference sequence). CDR3 protein: CAWSKQGTQPQHF. CDR3 bases: TGTGCCTGGAGTAAACAGGGAACACAGCCCCAGCATTTT.

The chain joins TRBV7-9 to TRBJ2-5; TRBD1 aligns across 7 bases. The CDR3 runs 16 residues. The trim removed 4 bases at V and 0 bases at J, leaving 8 bases unmatched. Germline values: CDR1 SEHNR, CDR2 FQNEAQ (reference sequence). CDR3 coding DNA: TGTGCCAGCAGCTCCCGAGCCAGGGGGTACCAAGAGACCCAGTACTTC. Translating gives CASSSRARGYQETQYF.

About this clonotype itself: Mismatch with germline at one junction end may stem from a read error. V usage is TRBV12-3 or TRBV12-4 and J usage is TRBJ1-2, with D possibly TRBD1 on 5 matching bases. This CDR3 is 14 amino acids long. As DNA, the CDR3 is TGTGCCAGCAGTATTGCAGGGATCGGCTATGACTACACCTTC. It yields the protein CASSIAGIGYDYTF.

The V call is TRBV7-2, the J call TRBJ2-5; 9 bases align to TRBD2. The germline V gene has CDR1 SGHTA and CDR2 FQGNSA. J was trimmed by 2 bases and V by 3 bases; bases with no gene match: 10. The length of the CDR3 is 17 residues. CDR3 residues: CASSLRGGHLSQETQYF. The CDR3 coding sequence is TGTGCCAGCAGCTTGCGGGGGGGCCATCTCTCACAAGAGACCCAGTACTTC.

In its sample, this clonotype was seen a few times. The chain joins TRBV5-1 to TRBJ2-1; no clear D gene. Trimming took 0 bases from V and 0 from J, leaving 10 bases between them. Germline loops: CDR1 SGHRS, CDR2 YFSETQ. The CDR3 runs 16 residues. The CDR3 loop is CASSLVALSSYNEQFF. In DNA form, the CDR3 reads TGCGCCAGCAGCTTGGTGGCCCTGAGCTCCTACAATGAGCAGTTCTTC.

In DNA, the CDR3 is TGTGCCAGCGGGATAGAGACCCAGTACTTC. Translation: CASGIETQYF. This chain uses TRBV2 with TRBJ2-5; D not resolved. Germline loops: CDR1 SNHLY, CDR2 FYNNEI. Trimming removed 8 bases at V and 4 bases at J, with 5 bases between. The CDR3 runs 10 residues.

The chain couples TRBV19 to TRBJ2-7, with D maybe TRBD2 (5 bases). Trimming took off 3 bases at V and 0 bases at J, with 6 bases between the two ends. CDR1 LNHDA and CDR2 SQIVND come from the germline V gene (reference sequence). The CDR3 has 13 amino acids. CDR3 loop: CASSIRDSYEQYF. The CDR3 region has the DNA TGTGCCAGTAGTATTCGGGACTCCTACGAGCAGTACTTC. The full variable domain, its missing parts supplied by reference TRBV19 and TRBJ2-7, is DGGITQSPKYLFRKEGQNVTLSCEQNLNHDAMYWYRQDPGQGLRLIYYSQIVNDFQKGDIAEGYSVSREKKESFPLTVTSAQKNPTAFYLCASSIRDSYEQYFGPGTRLTVT.